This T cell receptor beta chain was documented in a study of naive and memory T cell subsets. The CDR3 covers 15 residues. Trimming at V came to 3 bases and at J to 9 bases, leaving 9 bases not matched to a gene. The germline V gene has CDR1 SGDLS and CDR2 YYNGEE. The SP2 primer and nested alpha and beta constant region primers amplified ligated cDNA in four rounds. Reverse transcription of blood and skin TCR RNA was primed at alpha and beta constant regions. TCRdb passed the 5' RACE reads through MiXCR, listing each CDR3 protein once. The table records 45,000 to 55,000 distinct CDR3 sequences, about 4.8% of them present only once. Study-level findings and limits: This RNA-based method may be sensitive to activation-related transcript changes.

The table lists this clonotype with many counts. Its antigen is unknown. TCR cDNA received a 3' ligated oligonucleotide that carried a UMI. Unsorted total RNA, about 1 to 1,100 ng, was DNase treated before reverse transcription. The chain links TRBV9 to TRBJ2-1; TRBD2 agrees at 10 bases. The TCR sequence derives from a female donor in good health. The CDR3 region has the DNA TGTGCCAGCAGCGGAAGCGGGAGGGCCCTCGTTGAGCAGTTCTTC. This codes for CASSGSGRALVEQFF.